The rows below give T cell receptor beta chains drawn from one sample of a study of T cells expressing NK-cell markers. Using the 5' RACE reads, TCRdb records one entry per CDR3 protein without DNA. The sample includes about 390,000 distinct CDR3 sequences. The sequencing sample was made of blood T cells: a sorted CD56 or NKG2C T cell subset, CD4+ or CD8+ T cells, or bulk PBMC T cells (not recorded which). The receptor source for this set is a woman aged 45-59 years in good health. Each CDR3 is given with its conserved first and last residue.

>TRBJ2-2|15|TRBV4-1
CASGQVNSNTGELFF
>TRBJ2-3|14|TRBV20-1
CSATGTGETDTQYF
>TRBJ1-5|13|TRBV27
CASSSNPNQPQHF
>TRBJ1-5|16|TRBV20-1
CSAQGNPGGDSQPQHF
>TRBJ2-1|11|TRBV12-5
CASGPTNEQFF
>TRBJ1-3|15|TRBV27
CASSLNSGSGNTIYF
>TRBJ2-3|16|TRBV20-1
CSARLAGAPSTDTQYF
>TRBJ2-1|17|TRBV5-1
CASSLGYTSGVHNEQFF
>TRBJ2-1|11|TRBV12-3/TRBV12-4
CASSLANEQFF
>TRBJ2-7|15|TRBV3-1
CASSLRLGLDYEQYF
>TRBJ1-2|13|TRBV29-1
CSVLLDRAYGYTF
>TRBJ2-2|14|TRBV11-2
CASSRLQGVGELFF
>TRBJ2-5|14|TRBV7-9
CASTQGGALETQYF
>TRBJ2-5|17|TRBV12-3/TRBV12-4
CASSTGLAGGRGKTQYF
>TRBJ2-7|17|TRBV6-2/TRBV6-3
CASSRGTSWGMSYEQYF
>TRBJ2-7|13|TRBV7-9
CASSEQGRGEQYF
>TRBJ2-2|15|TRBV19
CASSIAGGVAGELFF
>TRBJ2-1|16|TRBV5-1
CASSSLTSGSVSGQFF
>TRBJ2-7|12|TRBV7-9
CASSVGIYEQYF
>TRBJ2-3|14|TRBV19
CASSWDSSTDTQYF
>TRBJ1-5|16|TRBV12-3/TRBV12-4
CASSPRGQGPEQPQHF
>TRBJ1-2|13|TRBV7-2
CASSPRMRKGYTF
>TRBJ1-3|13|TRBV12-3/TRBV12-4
CASRTSSGNTIYF
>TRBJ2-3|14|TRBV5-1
CASSPDRVFDTQYF
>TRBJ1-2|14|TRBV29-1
CSVESFGQSYGYTF
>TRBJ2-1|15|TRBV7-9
CASSGTSGNNNEQFF
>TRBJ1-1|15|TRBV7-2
CASSFRASQNTEAFF
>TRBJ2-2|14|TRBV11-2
CASSFTTDTGELFF
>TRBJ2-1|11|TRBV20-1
CSIGSIYEQFF
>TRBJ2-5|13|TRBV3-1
CASSQVDGKTQYF
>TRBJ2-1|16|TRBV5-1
CASSLLSGAGKHEQFF
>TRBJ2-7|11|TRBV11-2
CASSAYNEQYF
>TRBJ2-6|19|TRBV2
CASTLGNPGQLLGANVLTF
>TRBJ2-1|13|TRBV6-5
CASSPRTGNEQFF
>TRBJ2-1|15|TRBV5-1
CASSLGGRAGNEQFF
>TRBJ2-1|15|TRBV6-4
CASSDSTSFYNEQFF
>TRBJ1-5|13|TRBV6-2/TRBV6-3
CASSYSQSSAQHF
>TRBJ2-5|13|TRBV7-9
CASSLVLGETQYF
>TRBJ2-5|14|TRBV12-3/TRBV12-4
CASSFEDRAETQYF
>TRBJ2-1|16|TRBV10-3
CAISDPGTAAYNEQFF
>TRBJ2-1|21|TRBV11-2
CASSPRVRLAGPVVRYNEQFF
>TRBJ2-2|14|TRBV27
CASTGTGLTGELFF
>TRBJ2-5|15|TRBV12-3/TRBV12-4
CASSSLAPQWETQYF
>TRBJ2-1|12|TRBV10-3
CAISEFRQSQFF
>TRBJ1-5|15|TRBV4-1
CASSHGTGYGQPQHF
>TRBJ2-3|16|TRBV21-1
CASSKGPQETPDTQYF
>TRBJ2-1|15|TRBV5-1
CASSPDEWPYNEQFF